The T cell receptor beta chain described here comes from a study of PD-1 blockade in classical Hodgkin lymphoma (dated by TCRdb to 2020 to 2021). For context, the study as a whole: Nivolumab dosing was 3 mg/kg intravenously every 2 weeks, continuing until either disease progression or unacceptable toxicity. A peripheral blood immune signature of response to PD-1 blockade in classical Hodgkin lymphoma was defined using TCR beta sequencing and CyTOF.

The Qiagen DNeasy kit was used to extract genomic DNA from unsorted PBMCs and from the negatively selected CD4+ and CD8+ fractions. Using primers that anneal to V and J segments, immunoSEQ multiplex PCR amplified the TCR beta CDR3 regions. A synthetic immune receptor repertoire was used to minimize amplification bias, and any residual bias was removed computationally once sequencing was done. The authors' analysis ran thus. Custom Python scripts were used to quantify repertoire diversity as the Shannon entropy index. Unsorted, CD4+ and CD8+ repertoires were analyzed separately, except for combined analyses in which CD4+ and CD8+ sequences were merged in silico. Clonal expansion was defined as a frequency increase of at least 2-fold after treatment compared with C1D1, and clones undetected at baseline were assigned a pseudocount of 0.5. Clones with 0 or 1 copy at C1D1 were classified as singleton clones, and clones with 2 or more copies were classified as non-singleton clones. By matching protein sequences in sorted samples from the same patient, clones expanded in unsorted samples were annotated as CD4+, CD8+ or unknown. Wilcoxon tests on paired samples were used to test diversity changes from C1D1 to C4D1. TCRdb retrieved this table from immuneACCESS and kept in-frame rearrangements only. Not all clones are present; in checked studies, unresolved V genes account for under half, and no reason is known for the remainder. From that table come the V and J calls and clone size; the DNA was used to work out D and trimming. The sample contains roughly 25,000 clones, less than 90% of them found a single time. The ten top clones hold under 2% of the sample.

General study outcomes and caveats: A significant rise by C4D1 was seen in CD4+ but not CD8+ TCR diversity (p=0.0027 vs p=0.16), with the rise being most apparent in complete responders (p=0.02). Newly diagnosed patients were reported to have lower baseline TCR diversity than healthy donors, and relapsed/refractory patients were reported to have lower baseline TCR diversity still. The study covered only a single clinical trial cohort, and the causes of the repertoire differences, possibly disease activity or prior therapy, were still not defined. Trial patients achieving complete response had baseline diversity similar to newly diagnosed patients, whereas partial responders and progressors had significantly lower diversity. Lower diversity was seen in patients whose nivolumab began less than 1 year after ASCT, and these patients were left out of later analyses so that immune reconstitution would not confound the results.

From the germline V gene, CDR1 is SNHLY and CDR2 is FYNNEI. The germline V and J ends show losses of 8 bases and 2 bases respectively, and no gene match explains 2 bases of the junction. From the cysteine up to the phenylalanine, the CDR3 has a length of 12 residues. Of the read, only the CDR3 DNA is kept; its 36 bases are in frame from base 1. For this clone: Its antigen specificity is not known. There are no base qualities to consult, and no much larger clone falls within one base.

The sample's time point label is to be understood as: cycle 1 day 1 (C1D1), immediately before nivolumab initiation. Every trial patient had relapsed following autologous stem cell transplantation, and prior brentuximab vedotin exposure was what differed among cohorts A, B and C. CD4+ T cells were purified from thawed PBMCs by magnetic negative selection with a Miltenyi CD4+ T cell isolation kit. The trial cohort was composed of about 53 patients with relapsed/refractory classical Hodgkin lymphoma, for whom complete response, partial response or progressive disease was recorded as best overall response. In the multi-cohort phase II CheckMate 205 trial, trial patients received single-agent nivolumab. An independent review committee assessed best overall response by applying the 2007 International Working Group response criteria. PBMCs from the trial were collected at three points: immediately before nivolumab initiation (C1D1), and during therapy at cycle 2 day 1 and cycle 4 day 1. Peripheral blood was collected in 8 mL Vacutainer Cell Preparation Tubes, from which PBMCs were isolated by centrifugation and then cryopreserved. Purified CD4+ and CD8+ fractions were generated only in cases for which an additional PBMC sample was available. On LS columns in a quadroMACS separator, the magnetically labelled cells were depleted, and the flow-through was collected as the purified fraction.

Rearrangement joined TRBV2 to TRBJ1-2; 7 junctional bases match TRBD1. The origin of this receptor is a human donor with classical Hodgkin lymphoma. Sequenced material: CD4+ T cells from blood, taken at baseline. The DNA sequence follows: TGTGCCAGCCAGACAGGGAACTATGGCTACACCTTC. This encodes CASQTGNYGYTF. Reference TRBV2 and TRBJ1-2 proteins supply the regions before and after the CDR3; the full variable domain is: EPEVTQTPSHQVTQMGQEVILRCVPISNHLYFYWYRQILGQKVEFLVSFYNNEISEKSEIFDDQFSVERPDGSNFTLKIRSTKLEDSAMYFCASQTGNYGYTFGSGTRLTVV.